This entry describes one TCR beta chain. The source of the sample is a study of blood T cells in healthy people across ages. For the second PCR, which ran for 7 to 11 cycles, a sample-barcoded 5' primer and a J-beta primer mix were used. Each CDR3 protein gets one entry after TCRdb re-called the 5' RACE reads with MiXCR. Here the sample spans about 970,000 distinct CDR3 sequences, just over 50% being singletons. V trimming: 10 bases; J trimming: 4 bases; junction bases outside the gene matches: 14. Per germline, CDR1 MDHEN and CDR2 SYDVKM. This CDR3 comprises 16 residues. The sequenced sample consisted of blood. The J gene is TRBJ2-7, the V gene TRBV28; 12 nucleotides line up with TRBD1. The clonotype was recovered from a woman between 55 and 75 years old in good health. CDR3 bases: TGTGCCATTCAACGCCCTCCGGGACAGGGGGCTTACGAGCAGTACTTC. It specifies CAIQRPPGQGAYEQYF.